Sequencing of this T cell receptor (beta chain) was carried out in a study of T cells after yellow fever vaccination. In the study overall: Low-cell-number fractions underwent preparation using SMART-Seq v4 Ultra Low Input.

TCR cDNA was made by 5'RACE template switching, adding a universal primer site and UMIs. Using its own MiXCR run on the 5' RACE reads, TCRdb lists one record per CDR3 protein. The sample carries about 330,000 distinct CDR3 sequences, roughly 6.8% recorded once. Study conclusions and caveats: Weaker, the secondary response peaked sooner, at day 5 versus 15.

This clonotype occurred a few times. Its target is unknown. V lost 4 bases and J 2 bases, leaving 10 bases between the germline ends. The CDR3 loop spans 14 amino acids. The J gene is TRBJ2-3, the V gene TRBV23-1, with a possible D match to TRBD2 (5 bases). TRBV23-1 is designated an ORF whose function remains uncertain. This specimen was PBMCs, taken about 49 days after the first yellow fever vaccination. This sequence originates from a man younger than 35 who received the YFV17D yellow fever vaccine. CDR3 loop: CASSLNGDTDTQYF. DNA for the CDR3: TGCGCCAGCAGTCTTAACGGGGACACAGATACGCAGTATTTT.